The TCR beta chain under discussion was sequenced for a study of shared clonotypes between healthy human individuals. The repertoire was sequenced with immunoSEQ multiplex PCR; TCRdb's copy has only in-frame clones and lacks some. Of hundreds of thousands of clones in the sample, roughly 95% were seen once. About this clone: The same CDR3 is also encoded by other DNA sequences in this sample.

CD45RO negativity and positive selection for CCR7 defined naive CD8 cells, a population that excluded terminally differentiated effector memory CD45RA+ cells. The sequencing input was naive CD8+ T cells sorted from blood. The clonotype originates from a woman in her thirties in good health.

CDR3: CASSLGTVYEQYF. The CDR3 region has the DNA TGTGCCAGCAGTCTAGGGACCGTTTACGAGCAGTACTTC. The chain employs TRBV27 and TRBJ2-7, with D tentatively TRBD1 or TRBD2 (5 bases each). The CDR3 contains 13 residues. The germline V gene has CDR1 MNHEY and CDR2 SMNVEV (reference sequence). V was shortened by 5 bases and J by 4 bases, with 12 bases between the two germline ends.